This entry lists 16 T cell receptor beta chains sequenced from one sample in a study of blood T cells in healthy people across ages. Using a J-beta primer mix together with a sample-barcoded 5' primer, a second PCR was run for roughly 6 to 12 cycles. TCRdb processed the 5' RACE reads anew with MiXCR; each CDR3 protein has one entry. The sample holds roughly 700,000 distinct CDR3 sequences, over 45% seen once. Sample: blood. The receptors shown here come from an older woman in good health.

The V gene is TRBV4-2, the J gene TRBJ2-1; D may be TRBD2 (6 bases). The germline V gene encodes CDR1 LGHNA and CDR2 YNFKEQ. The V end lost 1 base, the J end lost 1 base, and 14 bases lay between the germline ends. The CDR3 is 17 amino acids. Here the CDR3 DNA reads TGTGCCAGCAGCCAAGGTCCCGGGAGCGGGTCCTACAATGAGCAGTTCTTC. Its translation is CASSQGPGSGSYNEQFF.

This CDR3 reads CASASPWGTSRTGELFF. Here the CDR3 DNA reads TGTGCCAGCGCCTCCCCTTGGGGGACTAGCAGAACCGGGGAGCTGTTTTTT. V gene TRBV28 combines with J gene TRBJ2-2, with 9 bases fitting TRBD2. The CDR3 is 17 amino acids. Germline V gene data show CDR1 as MDHEN and CDR2 as SYDVKM. The trim removed 8 bases at V and 5 bases at J, leaving 15 bases unmatched.

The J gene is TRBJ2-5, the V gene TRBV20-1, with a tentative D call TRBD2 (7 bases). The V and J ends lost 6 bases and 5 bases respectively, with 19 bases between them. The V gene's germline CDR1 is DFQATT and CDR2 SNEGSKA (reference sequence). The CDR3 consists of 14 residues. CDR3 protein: CSAMGGAGVETQYF. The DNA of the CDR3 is TGCAGTGCGATGGGGGGGGCGGGAGTGGAGACCCAGTACTTC.

The CDR3 spells CATETGKLSYEQYF. The DNA for the CDR3 is TGTGCCACTGAAACAGGGAAGTTGTCCTACGAGCAGTACTTC. V is TRBV28 and J is TRBJ2-7; tentatively, D is TRBD1 (6 bases). Germline CDR1 and CDR2: MDHEN and SYDVKM. V lost 10 bases, J lost 1 base, and 17 bases lay in between. The CDR3 sequence is 14 residues long.

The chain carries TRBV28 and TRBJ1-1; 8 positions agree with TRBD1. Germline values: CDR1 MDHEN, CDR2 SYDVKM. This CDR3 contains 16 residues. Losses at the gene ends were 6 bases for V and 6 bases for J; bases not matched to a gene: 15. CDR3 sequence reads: CASSPGQEYPLAEAFF. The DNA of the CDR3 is TGTGCCAGCAGCCCGGGACAGGAGTACCCCCTGGCTGAAGCTTTCTTT.

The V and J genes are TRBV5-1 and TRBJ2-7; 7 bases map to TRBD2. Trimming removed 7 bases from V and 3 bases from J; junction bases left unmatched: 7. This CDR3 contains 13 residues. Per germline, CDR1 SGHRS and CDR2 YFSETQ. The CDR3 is CASGAGSNYEQYF. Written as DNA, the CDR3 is TGCGCCAGCGGAGCGGGGAGTAACTACGAGCAGTACTTC.

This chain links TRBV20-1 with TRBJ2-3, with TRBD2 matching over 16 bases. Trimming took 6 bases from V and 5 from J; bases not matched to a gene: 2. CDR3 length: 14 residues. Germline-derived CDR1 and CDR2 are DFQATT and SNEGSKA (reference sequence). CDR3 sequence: CSAGTSGRVDTQYF. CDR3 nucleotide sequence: TGCAGTGCCGGGACTAGCGGGAGGGTAGATACGCAGTATTTT.

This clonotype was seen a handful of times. The CDR3 sequence: CSARTPGQNEKLFF. The CDR3 DNA is TGCAGTGCTCGGACCCCTGGACAAAATGAAAAACTGTTTTTT. The chain joins TRBV20-1 to TRBJ1-4; tentative D call: TRBD1 (5 bases). Trimming left V 5 bases short and J 5 bases short, with 15 bases between. The CDR3 loop spans 14 amino acids. Germline CDR1 is DFQATT and CDR2 is SNEGSKA (reference sequence).

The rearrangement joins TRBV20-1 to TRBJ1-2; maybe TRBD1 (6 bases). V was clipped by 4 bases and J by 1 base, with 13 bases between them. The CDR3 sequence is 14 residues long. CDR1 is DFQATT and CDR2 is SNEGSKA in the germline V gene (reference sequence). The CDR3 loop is CSATPGANNYGYTF. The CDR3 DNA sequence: TGCAGTGCTACCCCGGGGGCAAATAACTATGGCTACACCTTC.

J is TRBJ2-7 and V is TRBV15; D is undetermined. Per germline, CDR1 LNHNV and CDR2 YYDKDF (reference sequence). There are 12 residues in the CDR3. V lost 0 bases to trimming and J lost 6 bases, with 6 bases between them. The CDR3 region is CATSRERFEQYF. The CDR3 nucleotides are TGTGCCACCAGCAGAGAAAGATTCGAGCAGTACTTC.

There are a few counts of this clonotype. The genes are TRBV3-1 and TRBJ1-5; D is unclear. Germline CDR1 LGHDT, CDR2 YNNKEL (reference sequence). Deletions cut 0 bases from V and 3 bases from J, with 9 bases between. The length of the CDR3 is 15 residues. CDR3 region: CASSQDADFNQPQHF. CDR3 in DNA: TGTGCCAGCAGCCAAGATGCCGACTTCAATCAGCCCCAGCATTTT.

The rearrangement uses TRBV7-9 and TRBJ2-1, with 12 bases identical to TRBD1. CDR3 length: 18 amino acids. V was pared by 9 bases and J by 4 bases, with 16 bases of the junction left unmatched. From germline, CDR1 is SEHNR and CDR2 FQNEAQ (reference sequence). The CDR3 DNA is TGTGCCAGTCGAGGGACAGGGGGCGTGGATAGAATTTACAATGAGCAGTTCTTC. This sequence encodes CASRGTGGVDRIYNEQFF.

The CDR3 DNA reads TGTGCCAGCGTACTAGACTACTCCTACAATGAGCAGTTCTTC. Translated, it gives CASVLDYSYNEQFF. This rearrangement joins TRBV7-2 to TRBJ2-1; possibly TRBD2 for D (5 bases). This CDR3 has 14 amino acids. CDR1 and CDR2 from the germline V gene are SGHTA and FQGNSA. V was cut by 8 bases and J by 0 bases, with 11 bases left in between.

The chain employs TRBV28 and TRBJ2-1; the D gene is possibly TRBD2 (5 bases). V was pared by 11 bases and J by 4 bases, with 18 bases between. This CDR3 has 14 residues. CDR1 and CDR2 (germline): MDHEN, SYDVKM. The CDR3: CASFYSGSYNEQFF. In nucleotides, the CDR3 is TGTGCCTCTTTCTACTCTGGGAGTTACAATGAGCAGTTCTTC.

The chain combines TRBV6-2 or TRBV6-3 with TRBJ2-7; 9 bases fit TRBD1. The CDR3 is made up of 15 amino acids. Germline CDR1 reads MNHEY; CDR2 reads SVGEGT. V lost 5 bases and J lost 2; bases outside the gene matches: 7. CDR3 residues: CASSGLGQGTYEQYF. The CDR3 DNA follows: TGTGCCAGCAGTGGGTTAGGACAGGGGACCTACGAGCAGTACTTC.

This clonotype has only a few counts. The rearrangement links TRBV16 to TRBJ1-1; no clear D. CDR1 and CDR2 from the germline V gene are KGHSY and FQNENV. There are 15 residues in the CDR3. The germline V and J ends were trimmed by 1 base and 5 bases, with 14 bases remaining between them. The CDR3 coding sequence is TGTGCCAGCAGCCAATATGTAGCAGGAGTAACTGAAGCTTTCTTT. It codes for CASSQYVAGVTEAFF.